This TCR beta chain was profiled in a study of blood T cell repertoires in COVID-19. Whole-study context: PBMCs, B-cell-depleted T cells, or T cells were the source of the cDNA or gDNA that made up the material.

In the study's own analysis: Amplifying reference gene primers gave estimates of nucleated cell counts. Measured with immunoSEQ multiplex PCR; TCRdb has only the in-frame clones, and not every one. That table supplies the V and J calls and clone size; D and trimming were determined from the DNA. The data show roughly 330,000 clones, 70% to 90% seen once. Categorization into cohorts depended on clinical history that participants reported. This CDR3 has 12 amino acids. Per germline, CDR1 GTSNPN and CDR2 SVGIG (reference sequence). Trimming took off 6 bases at V and 4 bases at J, with 12 bases between the two ends.

This TCR was recovered from a young woman who had recovered from COVID-19. The sequenced sample consisted of PBMCs or T cells enriched from blood (not recorded which). J is TRBJ1-2 and V is TRBV30, with TRBD1 as a possible D gene (5 bases). The CDR3 DNA reads TGTGCCTGCACGTCCGACAGCTATGGCTACACCTTC. Translated: CACTSDSYGYTF.